A single sample is the source of the 26 T cell receptor beta chains below, sequenced in a study of CD8 T cells in ankylosing spondylitis listed by TCRdb under 2017. What the research found in general, with its limitations: A TCR beta motif made up of 7 to 9 highly homologous amino acid variants appeared to be characteristic of blood from ankylosing spondylitis patients.

Receptor amplification or capture employed 5' RACE. Sequencing was performed on an Illumina HiSeq 2500. TCRdb passed the public sequencing reads through fastp at Q25 and MiXCR, retaining productive beta sequences. CDR3 protein sequences are deduplicated, and each keeps its most common genes and DNA. The sample yields about 450,000 distinct CDR3 sequences; 25% to 30% were counted once. 0.75% to 0.9% of the sample rests with the top ten. The antigens these receptors bind are not known. The sample taken for sequencing was blood, either unsorted or a sorted T cell fraction (not recorded which). The receptor set was obtained from a male donor with ankylosing spondylitis.

In this sample, this clonotype turned up a few times. The chain combines TRBV27 with TRBJ2-1; D may correspond to TRBD1 or TRBD2 (6 bases each). V lost 5 bases, J lost 8 bases, and 16 bases lay in between. Germline lookup yields CDR1 MNHEY and CDR2 SMNVEV (reference sequence). The CDR3 extends over 14 amino acids. The CDR3 coding sequence is TGTGCCAGCAGTCGCACCGGCGGGACACATGAGCAGTTCTTC. Its translation is CASSRTGGTHEQFF.

This clonotype was observed a handful of times. V gene TRBV5-1 combines with J gene TRBJ1-4, with D hard to call. Germline CDR1 is SGHRS and CDR2 is YFSETQ. The V gene lost 0 bases and the J gene lost 5 bases, with 8 bases spanning the gap. There are 14 residues in the CDR3. CDR3 coding DNA: TGCGCCAGCAGCTTGGACGGGAACAATGAAAAACTGTTTTTT. It translates to CASSLDGNNEKLFF.

The rearrangement uses TRBV7-9 and TRBJ2-1; D perhaps matches TRBD2 (6 bases). The CDR3 covers 14 residues. Looked up from germline, CDR1 is SEHNR and CDR2 is FQNEAQ (reference sequence). Between the trimmed V and J ends, which lost 1 base and 10 bases, there was a span of 14 bases. CDR3 protein: CASSLVTSYGEQFF. For the CDR3, the DNA is TGTGCCAGCAGCTTAGTAACTAGCTATGGCGAGCAGTTCTTC.

The gene calls are TRBV20-1 and TRBJ1-5; possibly TRBD1 for D (5 bases). Deletions cut 6 bases from V and 3 bases from J, with 18 bases between. Germline V gene lookup returns CDR1 DFQATT and CDR2 SNEGSKA (reference sequence). CDR3 length: 15 residues. The CDR3 nucleotides read TGCAGTGCCCCCCTGGGGAGGGGAGACAATCAGCCCCAGCATTTT. It specifies CSAPLGRGDNQPQHF.

This sequence joins TRBV20-1 and TRBJ1-4; the D gene is possibly TRBD1 (6 bases). The germline V and J ends were trimmed by 2 bases and 7 bases, with 14 bases remaining between them. CDR3 length: 14 amino acids. Looked up from germline, CDR1 is DFQATT and CDR2 is SNEGSKA (reference sequence). The CDR3 DNA sequence: TGCAGTGCTAGAAAGACAGGCGTAGCTGAAAAACTGTTTTTT. Protein sequence: CSARKTGVAEKLFF.

The chain is built from TRBV5-1 and TRBJ2-7; TRBD2 matches 7 bases. V lost 5 bases, J lost 0 bases, and 5 bases stayed unmatched. Germline assignment: CDR1 SGHRS and CDR2 YFSETQ. CDR3 size: 14 residues. The CDR3 reads CASRVASGSYEQYF. In DNA form, the CDR3 reads TGCGCCAGCAGGGTGGCTAGCGGCTCCTACGAGCAGTACTTC.

V gene TRBV12-3 or TRBV12-4 combines with J gene TRBJ2-1; 9 bases fit TRBD2. The V segment lost 1 base and the J segment 0 bases; nucleotides outside the gene matches: 1. The CDR3 totals 16 residues. The CDR3 coding sequence is TGTGCCAGCAGTTTAGGCGGGAGGGCCTCCTACAATGAGCAGTTCTTC. It codes for CASSLGGRASYNEQFF.

In its sample, this clonotype was seen a few times. The chain employs TRBV6-2 or TRBV6-3 and TRBJ1-1; 9 nucleotides align to TRBD1. Germline V gene sequence: CDR1 MNHEY, CDR2 SVGEGT. V shed 7 bases and J 0 bases; nucleotides not matched to a gene: 9. This CDR3 contains 16 residues. The CDR3 spells CASNPANRGLNTEAFF. Written as DNA, the CDR3 is TGTGCCAGCAACCCGGCGAACAGGGGGCTGAACACTGAAGCTTTCTTT.

The rearrangement links TRBV30 to TRBJ2-3; 8 bases fit TRBD2. The CDR3 is 15 amino acids. Looked up from germline, CDR1 is GTSNPN and CDR2 is SVGIG (reference sequence). The V segment lost 4 bases and the J segment 4 bases; nucleotides outside the gene matches: 10. CDR3 DNA sequence: TGTGCCTGGAACGCGGGGCGGGAGGTTTCAGATACGCAGTATTTT. It codes for CAWNAGREVSDTQYF.

The J gene is TRBJ2-1, the V gene TRBV5-8, with TRBD2 as a possible D gene (6 bases). The V end lost 1 base, the J end lost 9 bases, and 8 bases lay between the germline ends. The CDR3 is 12 amino acids. Germline-derived CDR1 and CDR2 are SGHTS and YDEGEE. This chain's CDR3 is CASSLRRGEQFF. The CDR3, as DNA: TGTGCCAGCAGCTTGCGGCGGGGTGAGCAGTTCTTC.

The table lists this clonotype with a few counts. The V and J genes are TRBV7-6 and TRBJ2-3; possibly TRBD1 for D (6 bases). The V gene lost 0 bases and the J gene lost 0 bases, with 10 bases spanning the gap. Germline V gives CDR1 SGHVS, CDR2 FNYEAQ. The CDR3 has 16 residues. The CDR3 protein is CASSLAQGRSTDTQYF. CDR3 sequence (DNA): TGTGCCAGCAGCTTAGCGCAGGGGAGAAGCACAGATACGCAGTATTTT.

V is TRBV29-1 and J is TRBJ1-1; D uncertain. The CDR3 loop spans 11 amino acids. V gave up 6 bases and J gave up 1 base, with 6 bases separating them. Looked up from germline, CDR1 is SQVTM and CDR2 is ANQGSEA. CDR3 bases: TGCAGCGTCTCCAAGAACACTGAAGCTTTCTTT. As protein: CSVSKNTEAFF.

For the CDR3, the DNA is TGTGCCAGCAGCGTAGACTTTGGGGGAAAGAGCAATCAGCCCCAGCATTTT. This codes for CASSVDFGGKSNQPQHF. The rearrangement uses TRBV9 and TRBJ1-5; D possibly corresponds to TRBD1 (5 bases). With 0 bases removed from V and 1 base from J, the gap between germline ends came to 14 bases. The CDR3 covers 17 residues. In germline, CDR1 is SGDLS, CDR2 YYNGEE. Based on the CDR3 plus reference TRBV9 and TRBJ1-5, the full variable domain is DSGVTQTPKHLITATGQRVTLRCSPRSGDLSVYWYQQSLDQGLQFLIQYYNGEERAKGNILERFSAQQFPDLHSELNLSSLELGDSALYFCASSVDFGGKSNQPQHFGDGTRLSIL.

This sequence joins TRBV12-3 or TRBV12-4 and TRBJ2-1; 9 nucleotides align to TRBD2. V gave up 4 bases and J gave up 3 bases; unmatched junction bases: 10. The CDR3 consists of 17 residues. CDR3 sequence (DNA): TGTGCCAGCAGTTCAACAGGCCTAGCGGGACGCTACAATGAGCAGTTCTTC. This gives the protein CASSSTGLAGRYNEQFF.

This clonotype appeared a few times. The chain uses TRBV2 and TRBJ2-7; no clear D gene. Looked up from germline, CDR1 is SNHLY and CDR2 is FYNNEI. Trimming took off 10 bases at V and 3 bases at J, with 10 bases between the two ends. This CDR3 is 11 amino acids long. The chain's CDR3 is CAINADYEQYF. DNA for the CDR3: TGTGCCATCAACGCCGACTACGAGCAGTACTTC.

This clonotype has more than one count but fewer than ten. The chain joins TRBV2 to TRBJ2-1; TRBD2 aligns across 14 bases. The CDR3 is 17 residues long. Looked up from germline, CDR1 is SNHLY and CDR2 is FYNNEI. Trimming at V came to 6 bases and at J to 9 bases, leaving 13 bases not matched to a gene. The CDR3 coding sequence is TGTGCCAGCAGCGAGGGCCCGGGACTAGCGGGAGCTATTGAGCAGTTCTTC. Its translation is CASSEGPGLAGAIEQFF. Full variable domain (outside the CDR3, taken from reference TRBV2 and TRBJ2-1): EPEVTQTPSHQVTQMGQEVILRCVPISNHLYFYWYRQILGQKVEFLVSFYNNEISEKSEIFDDQFSVERPDGSNFTLKIRSTKLEDSAMYFCASSEGPGLAGAIEQFFGPGTRLTVL.

This chain's CDR3 is CASSFRGTNYGAFF. DNA for the CDR3: TGTGCCAGCAGCTTCAGGGGGACCAACTATGGGGCTTTCTTT. The chain joins TRBV7-2 to TRBJ1-1; 7 bases match TRBD1. The CDR3 totals 14 residues. The ends lost 3 bases at V and 11 bases at J; junction bases unmatched: 12. The germline gives CDR1 SGHTA, CDR2 FQGNSA.

This clonotype was seen ten or more times. As DNA, the CDR3 is TGTGCCAGCAGCTTGGGGGGCGGGTATGGCTACACCTTC. It is translated as CASSLGGGYGYTF. J is TRBJ1-2 and V is TRBV5-5, with a tentative D call TRBD1 (5 bases). Germline-derived CDR1 and CDR2 are SGHKS and YYEKEE (reference sequence). V was shortened by 0 bases and J by 5 bases, with 8 bases between the two germline ends. This CDR3 region has 13 residues.

J is TRBJ2-1 and V is TRBV5-1; possible D gene TRBD1, 6 bases. With 2 bases removed from V and 4 bases from J, the gap between germline ends came to 13 bases. The CDR3 is made up of 15 amino acids. Germline assignment: CDR1 SGHRS and CDR2 YFSETQ. CDR3 sequence: CASSFSNGQYNEQFF. In nucleotides, the CDR3 is TGCGCCAGCAGCTTCTCGAATGGACAGTACAATGAGCAGTTCTTC.

This chain links TRBV24-1 with TRBJ2-5, with 8 bases matching TRBD1. V shed 4 bases and J 7 bases; nucleotides not matched to a gene: 10. The CDR3 covers 15 residues. Germline loops: CDR1 KGHDR, CDR2 SFDVKD. CDR3 bases: TGTGCCACCAGTGACCCCAGGGGGCCTGGGATGACCCAGTACTTC. It translates to CATSDPRGPGMTQYF.

This clonotype was counted at least ten times. This chain connects TRBV3-1 to TRBJ1-1; the D gene is possibly TRBD1 (6 bases). The germline V gene has CDR1 LGHDT and CDR2 YNNKEL (reference sequence). Trimming left V 4 bases short and J 0 bases short, with 9 bases between. The CDR3 has 14 amino acids. The CDR3 sequence is CASSRRGVNTEAFF. DNA for the CDR3: TGTGCCAGCAGCCGCAGGGGAGTGAACACTGAAGCTTTCTTT.

This clonotype was found a few times. V is TRBV20-1 and J is TRBJ1-5; weak D call: TRBD1 (6 bases). V lost 5 bases and J lost 2, with 10 bases in between. CDR3 length: 13 residues. CDR1 and CDR2 (germline): DFQATT, SNEGSKA (reference sequence). The CDR3 coding sequence is TGCAGTGCTGTACAGGGAGGCAATCAGCCCCAGCATTTT. It specifies CSAVQGGNQPQHF.

This chain uses TRBV6-5 with TRBJ2-1; D is unclear. CDR3 size: 16 residues. V lost 0 bases and J 3 bases, leaving 12 bases between the germline ends. Germline CDR1 is MNHEY and CDR2 is SVGAGI. The CDR3 DNA reads as TGTGCCAGCAGTTACTCGGGAAAGAAGCGCTACAATGAGCAGTTCTTC. This encodes CASSYSGKKRYNEQFF.

V usage is TRBV5-1 and J usage is TRBJ2-3; 7 bases fit TRBD1. Per germline, CDR1 SGHRS and CDR2 YFSETQ. The V and J ends lost 0 bases and 5 bases, in that order; junction bases with no gene match: 9. The CDR3 sequence is 16 residues long. In nucleotides, the CDR3 is TGCGCCAGCAGCTTGGCCGGTCAAGGGGGCATAGATACGCAGTATTTT. Its translation: CASSLAGQGGIDTQYF.

The chain recombines TRBV5-1 with TRBJ1-4; possibly TRBD1 for D (6 bases). The germline gives CDR1 SGHRS, CDR2 YFSETQ. This CDR3 has 15 amino acids. With 5 bases removed from V and 0 bases from J, the gap between germline ends came to 11 bases. CDR3 region: CASSVQGTTNEKLFF. CDR3 sequence (DNA): TGCGCCAGCAGTGTACAGGGAACAACTAATGAAAAACTGTTTTTT.

The CDR3 DNA reads TGTGCCATCATGCGGGACAGATCGAGCTACACCTTC. This sequence encodes CAIMRDRSSYTF. The chain links TRBV10-3 to TRBJ1-2, with 7 bases identical to TRBD1. In germline, CDR1 is ENHRY, CDR2 SYGVKD. Trimming removed 7 bases from V and 9 bases from J; junction bases left unmatched: 8. This CDR3 is 12 amino acids long.